These 14 T cell receptor beta chains came from one sample sequenced in a study of blood T cell repertoires in COVID-19. Here immunoSEQ multiplex PCR was the method, and the copy in TCRdb shows in-frame clones only, minus some. The repertoire holds over 200,000 clones, 88% seen once, with 2.7% in the top ten. The sequenced sample consisted of peripheral blood. Receptors were obtained from a woman in her fifties or sixties with acute or convalescent COVID-19.

This chain joins TRBV10-3 and TRBJ2-7, with a possible D match to TRBD1 (6 bases). This CDR3 spans 15 amino acids. Germline assignment: CDR1 ENHRY and CDR2 SYGVKD. Trimming pared 0 bases from V and 7 bases from J, leaving 16 bases between. The CDR3 sequence: CAISESTGQIGEQYF. Here the CDR3 DNA reads TGTGCCATCAGTGAGTCCACAGGACAGATCGGGGAGCAGTACTTC.

This clone was seen only a few times. This chain uses TRBV3-1 (or the pseudogene TRBV3-2) with TRBJ1-6; D is uncertain. This CDR3 has 13 residues. The germline V gene has CDR1 LGHDT and CDR2 YNNKEL (reference sequence). The germline V and J ends were trimmed by 2 bases and 8 bases, with 7 bases remaining between them. CDR3 sequence (DNA): TGTGCCAGCAGCCAAAGGCGGGATTCACCCCTCCACTTT. It is translated as CASSQRRDSPLHF.

This CDR3 is CAWSTGTGKLKLFF. DNA for the CDR3: TGTGCCTGGAGTACCGGGACAGGCAAGCTGAAACTGTTTTTT. This chain joins TRBV30 and TRBJ1-4; 8 nucleotides agree with TRBD1. Germline V gene lookup returns CDR1 GTSNPN and CDR2 SVGIG (reference sequence). This CDR3 comprises 14 residues. After removal of 2 bases from V and 11 bases from J, the junction contained 10 bases not matched to a gene.

The chain has TRBV14 and TRBJ2-5; TRBD2 aligns across 10 bases. Germline-derived CDR1 and CDR2 are SGHDN and FVKESK. J lost 5 bases, V lost 4 bases, and 19 bases had no gene match. The CDR3 has 19 amino acids. CDR3 region: CASSRRLAGLSPLRETQYF. CDR3 coding DNA: TGTGCCAGCAGCCGCCGACTAGCGGGTCTTTCCCCTTTAAGGGAGACCCAGTACTTC. The full variable domain, rest sourced from reference TRBV14 and TRBJ2-5, is EAGVTQFPSHSVIEKGQTVTLRCDPISGHDNLYWYRRVMGKEIKFLLHFVKESKQDESGMPNNRFLAERTGGTYSTLKVQPAELEDSGVYFCASSRRLAGLSPLRETQYFGPGTRLLVL.

The V call is TRBV28, the J call TRBJ2-3, with 9 positions matching TRBD1. Germline V CDR1 and CDR2: MDHEN, SYDVKM. The CDR3 extends over 18 amino acids. V gave up 3 bases and J gave up 3 bases; unmatched junction bases: 13. The CDR3 spells CASSFMRTGDRGTDTQYF. The CDR3 DNA follows: TGTGCCAGCAGTTTTATGAGGACAGGGGATCGGGGGACAGATACGCAGTATTTT.

The rearrangement uses TRBV27 and TRBJ1-2, with 9 bases identical to TRBD1. This CDR3 contains 14 residues. J lost 0 bases, V lost 6 bases, and 2 bases had no gene match. Germline V CDR1 and CDR2: MNHEY, SMNVEV (reference sequence). The CDR3 DNA sequence: TGTGCCAGCAGACGACAGGGGGCTAACTATGGCTACACCTTC. Translated, it gives CASRRQGANYGYTF.

Comment on this clone: An end of the junction does not agree with germline; a read error may underlie this. The rearrangement uses TRBV5-6 and TRBJ2-7, with unresolved D. Germline CDR1 and CDR2: SGHDT and YYEEEE. This CDR3 is built from 12 residues. The CDR3 loop reads CASSSSSHEQYF. Written as DNA, the CDR3 is TGTGCCAGCAGCAGCTCCTCCCACGAGCAGTACTTC.

V and J are TRBV10-2 and TRBJ1-5; 8 bases agree with TRBD1. Germline trimming cut 10 bases from V and 4 bases from J; bases unmatched to any gene: 12. Germline values: CDR1 WSHSY, CDR2 SAAADI. CDR3 length: 15 residues. The CDR3 DNA is TGCGCCACCAGGGACAGGTTTTCTTATAATCAGCCCCAGCATTTT. This encodes CATRDRFSYNQPQHF.

The chain uses TRBV19 and TRBJ1-2, with TRBD1 matching 9 bases. The CDR3 length is 14 residues. Unmatched junction bases numbered 9, after V lost 6 bases and J lost 7 bases. CDR1 is LNHDA and CDR2 is SQIVND in the germline V gene (reference sequence). The CDR3 sequence is CASRPTGTGSGYTF. Written as DNA, the CDR3 is TGTGCCAGTAGGCCGACGGGGACAGGGTCTGGCTACACCTTC. The full variable domain, its missing parts supplied by reference TRBV19 and TRBJ1-2, is DGGITQSPKYLFRKEGQNVTLSCEQNLNHDAMYWYRQDPGQGLRLIYYSQIVNDFQKGDIAEGYSVSREKKESFPLTVTSAQKNPTAFYLCASRPTGTGSGYTFGSGTRLTVV.

This clone was observed a handful of times. This chain links TRBV7-2 with TRBJ2-7; 9 bases match TRBD1. This CDR3 is 13 amino acids long. The germline gives CDR1 SGHTA, CDR2 FQGNSA. J was trimmed by 6 bases and V by 4 bases; bases with no gene match: 4. Here the CDR3 DNA reads TGTGCCAGCAGCTCCGGGACAGGGTTCGAGCAGTACTTC. Encoded protein: CASSSGTGFEQYF.

The V and J genes are TRBV16 and TRBJ1-4; TRBD1 matches at 7 bases. Trimming at V came to 4 bases and at J to 0 bases, leaving 2 bases not matched to a gene. Germline V gene lookup returns CDR1 KGHSY and CDR2 FQNENV. This CDR3 contains 15 residues. DNA for the CDR3: TGTGCCAGCAGCCCTACAGGGGCAACTAATGAAAAACTGTTTTTT. Its protein product is CASSPTGATNEKLFF.

The chain employs TRBV29-1 and TRBJ1-2; 7 nucleotides match TRBD1. V lost 1 base and J lost 5; bases outside the gene matches: 4. The germline gives CDR1 SQVTM, CDR2 ANQGSEA. CDR3 length: 13 amino acids. CDR3 protein: CSVEAGTEYGYTF. CDR3 DNA: TGCAGCGTTGAAGCCGGGACAGAATATGGCTACACCTTC. Full variable domain (outside the CDR3, taken from reference TRBV29-1 and TRBJ1-2): SAVISQKPSRDICQRGTSLTIQCQVDSQVTMMFWYRQQPGQSLTLIATANQGSEATYESGFVIDKFPISRPNLTFSTLTVSNMSPEDSSIYLCSVEAGTEYGYTFGSGTRLTVV.

CDR3 nucleotides: TGTGCCAGCAGCGTAGGTCCTAACTCCGGGGAGACCCAGTACTTC. It translates to CASSVGPNSGETQYF. The chain recombines TRBV9 with TRBJ2-5; D is unresolved. CDR3 size: 15 residues. Germline loops: CDR1 SGDLS, CDR2 YYNGEE. V lost 0 bases and J 5 bases, leaving 14 bases between the germline ends.

This chain uses TRBV6-1 with TRBJ1-5; unclear D gene. Per the germline V gene, CDR1 is MNHNS and CDR2 is SASEGT. The germline V and J ends were trimmed by 3 bases and 6 bases, with 9 bases remaining between them. The CDR3 consists of 13 residues. The CDR3 DNA reads as TGTGCCAGCAGTGACAGGATAGGTCAGCCCCAGCATTTT. As protein: CASSDRIGQPQHF.